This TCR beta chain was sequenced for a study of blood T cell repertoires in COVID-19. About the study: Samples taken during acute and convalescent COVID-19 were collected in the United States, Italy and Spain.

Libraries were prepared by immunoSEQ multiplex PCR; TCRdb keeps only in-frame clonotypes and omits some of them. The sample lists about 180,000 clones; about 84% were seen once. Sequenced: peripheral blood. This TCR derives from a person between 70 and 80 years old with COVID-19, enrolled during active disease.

The chain's CDR3 is CSVDQTGVGAQYF. DNA for the CDR3: TGCAGCGTTGATCAAACAGGGGTAGGGGCCCAGTACTTC. This chain connects TRBV29-1 to TRBJ2-5; 7 nucleotides agree with TRBD1. V lost 3 bases, J lost 9 bases, and 10 bases stayed unmatched. Germline CDR1 and CDR2: SQVTM and ANQGSEA. The CDR3 consists of 13 residues.